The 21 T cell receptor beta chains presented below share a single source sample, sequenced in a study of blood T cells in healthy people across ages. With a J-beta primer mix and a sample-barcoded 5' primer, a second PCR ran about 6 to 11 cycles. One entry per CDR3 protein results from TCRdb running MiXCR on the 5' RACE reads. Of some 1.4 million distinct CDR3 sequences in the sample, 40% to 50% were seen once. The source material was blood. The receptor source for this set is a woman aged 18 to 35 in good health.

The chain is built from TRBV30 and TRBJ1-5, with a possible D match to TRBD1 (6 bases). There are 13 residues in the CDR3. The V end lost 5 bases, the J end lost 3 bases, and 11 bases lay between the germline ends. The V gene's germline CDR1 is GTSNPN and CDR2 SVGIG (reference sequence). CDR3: CAWATGPNQPQHF. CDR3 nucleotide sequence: TGTGCCTGGGCAACAGGGCCCAATCAGCCCCAGCATTTT. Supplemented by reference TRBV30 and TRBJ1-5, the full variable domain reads SQTIHQWPATLVQPVGSPLSLECTVEGTSNPNLYWYRQAAGRGLQLLFYSVGIGQISSEVPQNLSASRPQDRQFILSSKKLLLSDSGFYLCAWATGPNQPQHFGDGTRLSIL.

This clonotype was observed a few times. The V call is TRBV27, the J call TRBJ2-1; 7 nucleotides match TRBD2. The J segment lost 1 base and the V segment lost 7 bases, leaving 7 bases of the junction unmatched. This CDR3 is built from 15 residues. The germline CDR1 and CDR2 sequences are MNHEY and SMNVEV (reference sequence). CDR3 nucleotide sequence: TGTGCCAGCAAGCGTGAGCGGGAATCCTACAATGAGCAGTTCTTC. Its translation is CASKRERESYNEQFF.

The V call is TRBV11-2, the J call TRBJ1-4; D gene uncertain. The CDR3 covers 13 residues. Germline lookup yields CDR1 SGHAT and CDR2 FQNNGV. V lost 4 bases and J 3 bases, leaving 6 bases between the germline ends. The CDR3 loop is CASSSTANEKLFF. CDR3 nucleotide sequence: TGTGCCAGCAGCTCGACGGCTAATGAAAAACTGTTTTTT.

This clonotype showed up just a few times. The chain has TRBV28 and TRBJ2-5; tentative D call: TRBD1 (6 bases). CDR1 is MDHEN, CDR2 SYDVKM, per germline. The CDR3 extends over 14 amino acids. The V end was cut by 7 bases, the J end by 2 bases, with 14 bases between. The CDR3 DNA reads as TGTGCCAGCAACCGACAGGCAATTCAAGAGACCCAGTACTTC. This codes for CASNRQAIQETQYF.

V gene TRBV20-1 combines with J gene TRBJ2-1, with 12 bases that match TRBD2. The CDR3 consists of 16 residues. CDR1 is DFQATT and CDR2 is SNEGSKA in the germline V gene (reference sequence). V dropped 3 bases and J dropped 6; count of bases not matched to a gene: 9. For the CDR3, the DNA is TGCAGTGCTAGTATCAGTACTAGCGGGAGGTTCAATGAGCAGTTCTTC. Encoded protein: CSASISTSGRFNEQFF.

In DNA, the CDR3 is TGCGCCAGCAGCAATGGGCCCCGAGCGGAAGAGACCCAGTACTTC. This gives the protein CASSNGPRAEETQYF. The rearrangement joins TRBV4-1 to TRBJ2-5, with D possibly matching TRBD2 (5 bases). This CDR3 has 15 residues. Trimming pared 5 bases from V and 3 bases from J, leaving 16 bases between. Germline loops: CDR1 MGHRA, CDR2 YSYEKL.

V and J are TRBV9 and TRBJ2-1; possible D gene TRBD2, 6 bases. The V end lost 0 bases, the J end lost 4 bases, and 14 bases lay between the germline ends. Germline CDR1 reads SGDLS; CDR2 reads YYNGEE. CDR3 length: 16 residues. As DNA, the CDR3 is TGTGCCAGCAGCGTAGGGGGCGGGAACTATTACAATGAGCAGTTCTTC. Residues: CASSVGGGNYYNEQFF.

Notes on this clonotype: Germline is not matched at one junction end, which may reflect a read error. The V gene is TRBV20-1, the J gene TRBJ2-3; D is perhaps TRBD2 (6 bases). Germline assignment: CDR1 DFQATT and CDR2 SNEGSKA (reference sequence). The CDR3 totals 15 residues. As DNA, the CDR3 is TGCAGTGCTAGAGATCACACCGGGAGCACAGGTACGCAGTATTTT. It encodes CSARDHTGSTGTQYF.

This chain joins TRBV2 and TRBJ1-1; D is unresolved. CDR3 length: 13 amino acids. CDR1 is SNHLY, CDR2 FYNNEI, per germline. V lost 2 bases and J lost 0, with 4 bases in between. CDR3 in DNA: TGTGCCAGCAGTGAACAGGTGAACACTGAAGCTTTCTTT. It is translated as CASSEQVNTEAFF.

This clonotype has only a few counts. The CDR3 loop reads CATGDLYEQYF. CDR3 DNA sequence: TGTGCCACCGGCGACCTGTACGAGCAGTACTTC. The rearrangement joins TRBV24-1 to TRBJ2-7; D not certain. CDR1 is KGHDR and CDR2 is SFDVKD in the germline V gene. Trimming removed 9 bases at V and 4 bases at J, with 9 bases between. The CDR3 is made up of 11 amino acids.

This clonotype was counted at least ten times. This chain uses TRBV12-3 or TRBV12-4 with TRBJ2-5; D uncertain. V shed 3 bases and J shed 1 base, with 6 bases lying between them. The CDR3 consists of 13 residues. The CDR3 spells CASSLGIQETQYF. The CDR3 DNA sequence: TGTGCCAGCAGTTTGGGGATCCAAGAGACCCAGTACTTC.

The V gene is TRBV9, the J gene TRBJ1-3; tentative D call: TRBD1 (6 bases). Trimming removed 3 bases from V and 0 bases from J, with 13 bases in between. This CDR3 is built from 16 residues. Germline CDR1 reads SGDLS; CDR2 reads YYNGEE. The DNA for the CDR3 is TGTGCCAGCAGCGACAGGGATAGGACCTCTGGAAACACCATATATTTT. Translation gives CASSDRDRTSGNTIYF.

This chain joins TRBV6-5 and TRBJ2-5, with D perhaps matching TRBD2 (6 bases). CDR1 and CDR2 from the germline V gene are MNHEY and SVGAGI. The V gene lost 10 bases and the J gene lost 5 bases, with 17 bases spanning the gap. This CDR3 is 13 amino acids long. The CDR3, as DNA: TGTGCCACCTGGTTGAGTGGGAGGGAGACCCAGTACTTC. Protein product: CATWLSGRETQYF.

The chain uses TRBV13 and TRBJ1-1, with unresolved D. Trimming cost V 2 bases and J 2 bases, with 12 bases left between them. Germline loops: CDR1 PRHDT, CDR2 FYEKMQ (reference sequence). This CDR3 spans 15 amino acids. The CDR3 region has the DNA TGTGCCAGCAGCTTACCCCCGAGCCCAAACACTGAAGCTTTCTTT. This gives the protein CASSLPPSPNTEAFF.

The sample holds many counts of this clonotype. As DNA, the CDR3 is TGCAGTGCTAGGGTACGTGGGGGCAGCTACGAGCAGTACTTC. Amino acid sequence: CSARVRGGSYEQYF. The V gene is TRBV20-1, the J gene TRBJ2-7, with D perhaps TRBD1 (6 bases). Trimming removed 3 bases at V and 3 bases at J, with 15 bases between. CDR1 DFQATT and CDR2 SNEGSKA come from the germline V gene (reference sequence). The CDR3 runs to 14 residues.

The CDR3 spells CAISESRKVNYGYTF. CDR3 nucleotides: TGTGCCATCAGTGAGTCGAGGAAGGTTAACTATGGCTACACCTTC. This sequence joins TRBV10-3 and TRBJ1-2; D remains ambiguous. The CDR3 length is 15 residues. Per the germline V gene, CDR1 is ENHRY and CDR2 is SYGVKD. V was clipped by 0 bases and J by 1 base, with 9 bases between them.

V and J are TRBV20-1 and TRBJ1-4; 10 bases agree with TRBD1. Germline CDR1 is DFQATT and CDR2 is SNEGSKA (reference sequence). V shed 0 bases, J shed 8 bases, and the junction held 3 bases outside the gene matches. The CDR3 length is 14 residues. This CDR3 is CSARDRTGGEKLFF. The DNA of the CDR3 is TGCAGTGCTAGAGATAGGACAGGGGGAGAAAAACTGTTTTTT.

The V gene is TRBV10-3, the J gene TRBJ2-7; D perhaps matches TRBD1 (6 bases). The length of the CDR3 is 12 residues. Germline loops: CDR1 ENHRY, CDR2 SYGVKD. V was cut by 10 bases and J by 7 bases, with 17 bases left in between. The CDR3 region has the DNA TGTGCCAATAGCAGGGGAATGGATGAGCAGTACTTC. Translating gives CANSRGMDEQYF.

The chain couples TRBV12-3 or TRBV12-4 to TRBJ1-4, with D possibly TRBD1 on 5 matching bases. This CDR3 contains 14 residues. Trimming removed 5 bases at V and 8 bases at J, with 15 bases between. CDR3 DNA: TGTGCCAGCAGTCGGGGCCTGGAGGAGGAAAAACTGTTTTTT. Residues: CASSRGLEEEKLFF.

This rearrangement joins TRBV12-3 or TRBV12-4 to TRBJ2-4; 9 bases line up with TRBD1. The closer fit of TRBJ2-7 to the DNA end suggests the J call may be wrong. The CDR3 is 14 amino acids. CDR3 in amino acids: CASSLTGGLHEQYF. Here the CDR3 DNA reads TGTGCCAGCAGTTTAACAGGGGGCTTGCACGAGCAGTACTTC.

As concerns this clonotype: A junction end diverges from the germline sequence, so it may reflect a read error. The CDR3 DNA is TGTGCCACCAGTGCTAACAGCTGGAATTCACCCCTCCACTTT. Amino acid sequence: CATSANSWNSPLHF. V gene TRBV10-3 combines with J gene TRBJ1-6; D is uncertain. Looked up from germline, CDR1 is ENHRY and CDR2 is SYGVKD. The CDR3 contains 14 residues.